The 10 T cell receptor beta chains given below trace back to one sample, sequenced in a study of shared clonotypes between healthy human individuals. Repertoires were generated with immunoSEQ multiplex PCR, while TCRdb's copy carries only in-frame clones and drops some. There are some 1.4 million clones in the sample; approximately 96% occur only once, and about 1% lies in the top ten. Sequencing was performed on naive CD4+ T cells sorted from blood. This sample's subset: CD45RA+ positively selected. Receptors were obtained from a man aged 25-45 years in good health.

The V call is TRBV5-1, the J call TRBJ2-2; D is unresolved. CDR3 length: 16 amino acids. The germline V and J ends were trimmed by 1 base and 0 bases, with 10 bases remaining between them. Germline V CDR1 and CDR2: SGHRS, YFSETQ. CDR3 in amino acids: CASSLPTPANTGELFF. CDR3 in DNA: TGCGCCAGCAGCTTGCCTACTCCGGCGAACACCGGGGAGCTGTTTTTT.

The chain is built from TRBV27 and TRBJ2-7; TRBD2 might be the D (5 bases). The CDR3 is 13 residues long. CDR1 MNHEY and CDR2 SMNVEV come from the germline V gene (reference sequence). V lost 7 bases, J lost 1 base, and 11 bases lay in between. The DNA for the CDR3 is TGTGCCAGCATTGCCCGGGGTTCCTACGAGCAGTACTTC. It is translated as CASIARGSYEQYF.

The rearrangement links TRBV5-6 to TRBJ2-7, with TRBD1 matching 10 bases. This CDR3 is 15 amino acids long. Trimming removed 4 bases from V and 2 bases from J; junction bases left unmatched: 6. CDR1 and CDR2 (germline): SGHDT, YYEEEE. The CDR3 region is CASSRDRGRAYEQYF. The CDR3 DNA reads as TGTGCCAGCAGCCGAGACAGGGGGCGCGCCTACGAGCAGTACTTC.

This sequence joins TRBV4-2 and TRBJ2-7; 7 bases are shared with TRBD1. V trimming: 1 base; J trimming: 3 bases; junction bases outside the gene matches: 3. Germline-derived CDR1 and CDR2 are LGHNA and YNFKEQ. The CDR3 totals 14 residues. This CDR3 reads CASSQGYRGYEQYF. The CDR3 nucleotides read TGTGCCAGCAGCCAAGGTTACAGGGGCTACGAGCAGTACTTC.

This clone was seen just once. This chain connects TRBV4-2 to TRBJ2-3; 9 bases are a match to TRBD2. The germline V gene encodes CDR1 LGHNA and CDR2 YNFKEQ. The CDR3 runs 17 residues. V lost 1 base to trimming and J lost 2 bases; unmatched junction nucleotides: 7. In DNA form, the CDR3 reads TGTGCCAGCAGCCAAGGTACAGCGGGAGGACTCACAGATACGCAGTATTTT. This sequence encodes CASSQGTAGGLTDTQYF.

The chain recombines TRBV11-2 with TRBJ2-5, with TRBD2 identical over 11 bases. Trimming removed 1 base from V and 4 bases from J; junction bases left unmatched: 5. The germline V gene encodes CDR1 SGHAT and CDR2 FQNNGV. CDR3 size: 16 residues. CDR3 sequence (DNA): TGTGCCAGCAGCTTAGTCCTAGCGGGAGGTCGAGAGACCCAGTACTTC. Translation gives CASSLVLAGGRETQYF.

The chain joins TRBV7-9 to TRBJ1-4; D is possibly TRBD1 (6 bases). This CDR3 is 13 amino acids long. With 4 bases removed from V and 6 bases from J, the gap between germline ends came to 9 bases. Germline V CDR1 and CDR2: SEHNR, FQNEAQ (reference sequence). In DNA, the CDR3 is TGTGCCAGCAGCTCAGGGGTTTATGAAAAACTGTTTTTT. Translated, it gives CASSSGVYEKLFF.

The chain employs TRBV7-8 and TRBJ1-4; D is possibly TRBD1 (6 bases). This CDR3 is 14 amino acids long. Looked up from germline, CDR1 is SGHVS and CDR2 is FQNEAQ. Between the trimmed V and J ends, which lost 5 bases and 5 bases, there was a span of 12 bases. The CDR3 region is CASSLRGRNEKLFF. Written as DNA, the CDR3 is TGTGCCAGCAGCCTCAGGGGCAGGAATGAAAAACTGTTTTTT.

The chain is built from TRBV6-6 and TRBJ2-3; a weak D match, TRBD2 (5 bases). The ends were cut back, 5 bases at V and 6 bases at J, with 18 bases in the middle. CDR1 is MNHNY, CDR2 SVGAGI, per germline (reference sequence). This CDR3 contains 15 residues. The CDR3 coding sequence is TGTGCCAGCAGTAGGCCCCCGGGGTCGGAGGATACGCAGTATTTT. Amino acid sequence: CASSRPPGSEDTQYF.

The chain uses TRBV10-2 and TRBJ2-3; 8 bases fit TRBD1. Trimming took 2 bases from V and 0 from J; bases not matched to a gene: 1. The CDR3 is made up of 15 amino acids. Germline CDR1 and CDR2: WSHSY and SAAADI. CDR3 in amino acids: CASSEGTGSTDTQYF. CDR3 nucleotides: TGCGCCAGCAGTGAGGGGACAGGCAGCACAGATACGCAGTATTTT.